The 23 T cell receptor beta chains given below trace back to one sample, sequenced in a study of T cells in Graves' hyperthyroidism and ophthalmopathy. RNA transcripts were the template for amplifying TCR beta CDR3 regions. With the HTBI primer set, the TCR CDR3 went through a first round of RT-PCR. MiXCR, run by TCRdb on the multiplex PCR reads, gives a single entry per CDR3 protein. The table lists roughly 720,000 distinct CDR3 sequences, around 15% of them singletons, with 15% in the top ten. Sequenced: blood. These receptors were collected from a man aged 45-65 years with Graves' hyperthyroidism.

V and J are TRBV27 and TRBJ2-7; tentative D call: TRBD1 (5 bases). The V and J ends lost 6 bases and 1 base respectively, with 19 bases between them. The length of the CDR3 is 16 residues. CDR1 MNHEY and CDR2 SMNVEV come from the germline V gene (reference sequence). The CDR3 DNA follows: TGTGCCAGCAGCAACGAATACGAAGGACATTCCTACGAGCAGTACTTC. It translates to CASSNEYEGHSYEQYF.

In its sample, this clonotype was seen a few times. CDR3 sequence: CASSPLRSNLNYGYTF. The DNA for the CDR3 is TGTGCCAGTAGCCCTCTCCGGAGCAACCTTAACTATGGCTACACCTTC. The rearrangement uses TRBV19 and TRBJ1-2; D not resolved. The CDR3 covers 16 residues. V was trimmed by 6 bases and J by 1 base, leaving 18 bases between them. Germline CDR1 reads LNHDA; CDR2 reads SQIVND (reference sequence).

This rearrangement joins TRBV18 to TRBJ1-1; no firm D call. Trimming removed 3 bases from V and 0 bases from J, with 14 bases in between. Looked up from germline, CDR1 is KGHSH and CDR2 is LQKENI. This CDR3 is 16 amino acids long. CDR3 residues: CASSPSRCGMNTEAFF. DNA for the CDR3: TGTGCCAGCTCACCGTCCAGGTGCGGAATGAACACTGAAGCTTTCTTT.

This clonotype came up many times. The CDR3 DNA reads as TGTGCCATCCTAGCGGGAGGGCCCGATGAGCAGTTCTTC. It is translated as CAILAGGPDEQFF. The V gene is TRBV12-3 or TRBV12-4, the J gene TRBJ2-1, with 12 bases identical to TRBD2. The CDR3 is 13 residues long. V lost 10 bases to trimming and J lost 8 bases; unmatched junction nucleotides: 6.

In this sample, this clonotype turned up many times. This chain connects TRBV28 to TRBJ2-7; the match to TRBD2 covers 8 bases. V shed 8 bases and J 3 bases; nucleotides not matched to a gene: 6. Germline CDR1 is MDHEN and CDR2 is SYDVKM. This CDR3 comprises 13 residues. The CDR3 loop reads CASGEREIYEQYF. In DNA, the CDR3 is TGTGCCAGCGGGGAGCGGGAGATCTACGAGCAGTACTTC.

Ten or more counts support this clonotype. The V call is TRBV11-2, the J call TRBJ2-1, with unresolved D. This CDR3 has 14 residues. The V and J ends lost 7 bases and 4 bases respectively, with 14 bases between them. CDR1 and CDR2 (germline): SGHAT, FQNNGV. CDR3 nucleotide sequence: TGTGCCAGCATCCCTAGGGCGGATTACAATGAGCAGTTCTTC. Residues: CASIPRADYNEQFF. Using reference TRBV11-2 and TRBJ2-1 for the parts outside the CDR3, the full variable domain is EAGVAQSPRYKIIEKRQSVAFWCNPISGHATLYWYQQILGQGPKLLIQFQNNGVVDDSQLPKDRFSAERLKGVDSTLKIQPAKLEDSAVYLCASIPRADYNEQFFGPGTRLTVL.

The chain joins TRBV6-2 or TRBV6-3 to TRBJ2-7; 10 nucleotides align to TRBD2. Germline V gene data show CDR1 as MNHEY and CDR2 as SVGEGT. The CDR3 consists of 15 residues. V gave up 7 bases and J gave up 2 bases; unmatched junction bases: 8. The CDR3 nucleotides read TGTGCCAGCACAACAAGGACTAGCGGCACCTACGAGCAGTACTTC. The encoded protein is CASTTRTSGTYEQYF.

This clonotype appeared many times. The gene calls are TRBV28 and TRBJ1-3, with D possibly matching TRBD1 (5 bases). The CDR3 length is 12 residues. CDR1 is MDHEN, CDR2 SYDVKM, per germline. Trimming left V 4 bases short and J 9 bases short, with 10 bases between. Written as DNA, the CDR3 is TGTGCCAGCAGTTCCCACCAGGGCACCATATATTTT. Translation: CASSSHQGTIYF.

This clonotype came up many times. The J gene is TRBJ1-1, the V gene TRBV3-1; D is undetermined. This CDR3 spans 13 amino acids. V was cut by 1 base and J by 5 bases, with 8 bases left in between. Germline lookup yields CDR1 LGHDT and CDR2 YNNKEL (reference sequence). CDR3 region: CASSQVTLTEAFF. CDR3 DNA sequence: TGTGCCAGCAGCCAAGTAACACTTACTGAAGCTTTCTTT.

For this clonotype: Mismatch with germline at one junction end may stem from a read error. This CDR3 reads CASSLVGGSSYELYF. CDR3 in DNA: TGTGCCAGCAGTTTAGTAGGGGGATCCTCCTACGAGCTGTACTTC. The V and J genes are TRBV27 and TRBJ2-7; weak D call: TRBD1 (6 bases). The CDR3 loop spans 15 amino acids. CDR1 is MNHEY and CDR2 is SMNVEV in the germline V gene (reference sequence).

This clonotype was seen many times. In DNA, the CDR3 is TGTGCCAGCAGCCCGCAGCCGGACCGATACACAGATACGCAGTATTTT. This translates into CASSPQPDRYTDTQYF. This chain uses TRBV11-2 with TRBJ2-3, with D uncertain. Trimming left V 5 bases short and J 2 bases short, with 17 bases between. This CDR3 region has 16 residues. CDR1 is SGHAT, CDR2 FQNNGV, per germline.

The table lists this clonotype with a few counts. The CDR3 sequence is CSVALAGGTDTQYF. The CDR3 bases are TGCAGCGTTGCACTAGCGGGAGGTACAGATACGCAGTATTTT. The chain joins TRBV29-1 to TRBJ2-3, with 12 bases aligning to TRBD2. J lost 3 bases, V lost 4 bases, and 2 bases had no gene match. CDR3 length: 14 amino acids. The germline V gene has CDR1 SQVTM and CDR2 ANQGSEA.

The chain has TRBV18 and TRBJ2-3, with 8 bases identical to TRBD2. The V and J ends lost 0 bases and 0 bases, in that order; junction bases with no gene match: 11. The germline V gene has CDR1 KGHSH and CDR2 LQKENI. The CDR3 has 19 amino acids. This CDR3 is CASSPPNGPGTSSTDTQYF. CDR3 sequence (DNA): TGTGCCAGCTCACCACCGAACGGTCCGGGGACTAGTAGCACAGATACGCAGTATTTT. Full variable domain (remainder filled in from reference TRBV18 and TRBJ2-3): NAGVMQNPRHLVRRRGQEARLRCSPMKGHSHVYWYRQLPEEGLKFMVYLQKENIIDESGMPKERFSAEFPKEGPSILRIQQVVRGDSAAYFCASSPPNGPGTSSTDTQYFGPGTRLTVL.

This clonotype was observed at least ten times. The genes are TRBV19 and TRBJ2-7; D not resolved. Germline assignment: CDR1 LNHDA and CDR2 SQIVND (reference sequence). V lost 3 bases and J lost 3, with 6 bases in between. The CDR3 spans 12 residues. CDR3 sequence: CASSISSYEQYF. DNA of the CDR3: TGTGCCAGTAGTATTTCCAGCTACGAGCAGTACTTC.

The genes are TRBV9 and TRBJ2-2, with 9 bases that match TRBD1. The germline CDR1 and CDR2 sequences are SGDLS and YYNGEE. There are 17 residues in the CDR3. V gave up 1 base and J gave up 5 bases; unmatched junction bases: 9. CDR3 protein: CASSVSPGTGRTGELFF. The CDR3 DNA is TGTGCCAGCAGCGTATCCCCTGGGACAGGGAGAACCGGGGAGCTGTTTTTT.

This clonotype has a count of ten or more. In nucleotides, the CDR3 is TGTGCCAGCAGTTTGCAGGGTAACAGCGAGCAGTACTTC. Translation gives CASSLQGNSEQYF. This chain connects TRBV28 to TRBJ2-7, with a tentative D call TRBD1 (5 bases). The CDR3 loop spans 13 amino acids. Trimming removed 3 bases at V and 6 bases at J, with 12 bases between. The germline V gene has CDR1 MDHEN and CDR2 SYDVKM.

Here the CDR3 reads CANSPYSSPTSSYNEQFF. For the CDR3, the DNA is TGTGCCAACTCACCCTATAGCAGTCCTACAAGCTCCTACAATGAGCAGTTCTTC. The V and J genes are TRBV10-3 and TRBJ2-1; unclear D gene. The CDR3 has 18 amino acids. Trimming left V 10 bases short and J 0 bases short, with 25 bases between. The germline V gene has CDR1 ENHRY and CDR2 SYGVKD.

This clonotype was observed at least ten times. The V call is TRBV7-2, the J call TRBJ2-3, with 7 bases fitting TRBD1. Per germline, CDR1 SGHTA and CDR2 FQGNSA. Losses at the gene ends were 1 base for V and 4 bases for J; bases not matched to a gene: 8. CDR3 length: 16 amino acids. CDR3 nucleotides: TGTGCCAGCAGCTTAGTAGGGGGCGTGTTGCCAGATACGCAGTATTTT. This encodes CASSLVGGVLPDTQYF.

With regard to this clonotype: At one end the junction does not follow the germline gene, possibly because of a read error. The chain joins TRBV2 to TRBJ1-5; D remains ambiguous. The germline CDR1 and CDR2 sequences are SNHLY and FYNNEI. The CDR3 spans 15 residues. In nucleotides, the CDR3 is TGTGCCAGCAGTGAAGGGATAAGTGGCAGTCAGCCCCAGAATTTT. Protein product: CASSEGISGSQPQNF.

The V call is TRBV19, the J call TRBJ2-1, with 8 bases that match TRBD2. The CDR3 contains 14 residues. Germline V gene sequence: CDR1 LNHDA, CDR2 SQIVND (reference sequence). Trimming removed 5 bases from V and 7 bases from J; junction bases left unmatched: 7. CDR3 DNA sequence: TGTGCCAGTAGTTGGGTAGCGGGACGTAATGAGCAGTTCTTC. Translated, it gives CASSWVAGRNEQFF. Supplemented by reference TRBV19 and TRBJ2-1, the full variable domain reads DGGITQSPKYLFRKEGQNVTLSCEQNLNHDAMYWYRQDPGQGLRLIYYSQIVNDFQKGDIAEGYSVSREKKESFPLTVTSAQKNPTAFYLCASSWVAGRNEQFFGPGTRLTVL.

The table lists this clonotype with a few counts. J is TRBJ1-2 and V is TRBV7-9, with 7 bases fitting TRBD1. The CDR3 runs 14 residues. Germline V gene lookup returns CDR1 SEHNR and CDR2 FQNEAQ (reference sequence). Unmatched junction bases numbered 8, after V lost 5 bases and J lost 5 bases. The CDR3 bases are TGTGCCAGCAGCACAAGACAGGGACTATATGGCTACACCTTC. Translated, it gives CASSTRQGLYGYTF.

The chain couples TRBV7-9 to TRBJ2-5; 14 bases match TRBD2. Germline CDR1 reads SEHNR; CDR2 reads FQNEAQ (reference sequence). The junction had 9 bases not matched to a gene; V was cut back by 11 bases and J by 4 bases. The CDR3 runs 15 residues. CDR3 region: CASLGTSGRSETQYF. The CDR3 DNA reads as TGTGCCTCACTAGGGACTAGCGGGAGATCAGAGACCCAGTACTTC.

This clonotype has only a few counts. CDR3 coding DNA: TGTGCCAGCAGCGGACGGTACACGGACGAGCAGTACTTC. Translating it yields CASSGRYTDEQYF. The rearrangement links TRBV9 to TRBJ2-7; D is undetermined. This CDR3 spans 13 amino acids. CDR1 is SGDLS, CDR2 YYNGEE, per germline. V gave up 3 bases and J gave up 5 bases, with 12 bases separating them.